Below, 22 T cell receptor beta chains from the same sample are listed, as sequenced in a study of neurological immune-mediated disorders. TCRdb processed the 5' RACE reads anew with MiXCR; each CDR3 protein has one entry. The data contain approximately 46,000 distinct CDR3 sequences, just over 3% of them singletons. Sequenced input: PBMCs. These receptors were taken from a woman in her forties or fifties with multiple sclerosis.

The chain uses TRBV2 and TRBJ2-5, with 7 bases that match TRBD2. Germline V gene data show CDR1 as SNHLY and CDR2 as FYNNEI. Trimming took 7 bases from V and 1 from J; bases not matched to a gene: 9. This CDR3 is built from 15 residues. The CDR3 sequence: CASMGGKGSQETQYF. DNA for the CDR3: TGTGCCAGCATGGGGGGGAAGGGGTCCCAAGAGACCCAGTACTTC. Together with reference TRBV2 and TRBJ2-5, the CDR3 gives the full variable domain: EPEVTQTPSHQVTQMGQEVILRCVPISNHLYFYWYRQILGQKVEFLVSFYNNEISEKSEIFDDQFSVERPDGSNFTLKIRSTKLEDSAMYFCASMGGKGSQETQYFGPGTRLLVL.

This clonotype was seen at least ten times. V is TRBV10-3 and J is TRBJ2-1; 7 bases match TRBD1. The V gene's germline CDR1 is ENHRY and CDR2 SYGVKD. Trimming removed 6 bases from V and 0 bases from J; junction bases left unmatched: 5. The CDR3 has 15 amino acids. The CDR3 loop is CAISPTGSSYNEQFF. In DNA, the CDR3 is TGTGCCATCAGCCCGACAGGGAGCTCCTACAATGAGCAGTTCTTC.

This clonotype was observed at least ten times. V gene TRBV6-5 combines with J gene TRBJ2-2, with 7 positions matching TRBD1. This CDR3 contains 20 residues. J gave up 0 bases and V 5 bases, and 18 bases lay outside the gene matches. In germline, CDR1 is MNHEY, CDR2 SVGAGI. The CDR3 protein is CASSRSRYPGQSSNTGELFF. CDR3 DNA: TGTGCCAGCAGTCGTAGCCGTTATCCGGGACAGTCCTCGAACACCGGGGAGCTGTTTTTT.

This clonotype was detected many times. The gene calls are TRBV7-2 and TRBJ2-3; D may be TRBD1 (7 bases). The CDR3 has 13 amino acids. Germline CDR1 SGHTA, CDR2 FQGNSA. The V and J ends lost 5 bases and 5 bases respectively, with 11 bases between them. The CDR3 DNA is TGTGCCAGCAGCAGCCAGGGGGGAGATACGCAGTATTTT. Amino acid sequence: CASSSQGGDTQYF.

At least ten counts were recorded for this clonotype. The chain couples TRBV6-5 to TRBJ1-1, with a possible D match to TRBD1 (5 bases). This CDR3 has 11 amino acids. Germline V CDR1 and CDR2: MNHEY, SVGAGI. Between the trimmed V and J ends, which lost 6 bases and 3 bases, there was a span of 5 bases. The CDR3 nucleotides are TGTGCCAGCAGGGGGGACACTGAAGCTTTCTTT. This codes for CASRGDTEAFF.

The sample holds many counts of this clonotype. The chain is built from TRBV29-1 and TRBJ1-1; D uncertain. The CDR3 spans 11 residues. Per germline, CDR1 SQVTM and CDR2 ANQGSEA. Trimming stripped 7 bases from V and 0 bases from J, with 6 bases between. In DNA form, the CDR3 reads TGCAGCGCCTTAATGAACACTGAAGCTTTCTTT. This encodes CSALMNTEAFF.

This clonotype was detected ten times or more. This chain joins TRBV29-1 and TRBJ2-7; D tentatively fits TRBD1 or TRBD2 (5 bases each). Germline CDR1 is SQVTM and CDR2 is ANQGSEA. V was clipped by 7 bases and J by 2 bases, with 15 bases between them. The CDR3 loop spans 13 amino acids. Here the CDR3 reads CSALGDGTYEQYV. The CDR3 nucleotides read TGCAGCGCCTTGGGGGACGGGACCTACGAGCAGTACGTC.

This clonotype was counted ten times or more. The chain joins TRBV6-5 to TRBJ2-3; D is unclear. The ends were cut back, 0 bases at V and 4 bases at J, with 5 bases in the middle. The CDR3 sequence is 13 residues long. Germline CDR1 MNHEY, CDR2 SVGAGI. The CDR3 nucleotides are TGTGCCAGCAGTTACTCGAGTGCAGATACGCAGTATTTT. Encoded protein: CASSYSSADTQYF.

This clonotype was counted ten times or more. The rearrangement joins TRBV5-5 to TRBJ2-1, with D unclear. The CDR3 has 13 amino acids. Trimming removed 2 bases at V and 5 bases at J, with 8 bases between. Per the germline V gene, CDR1 is SGHKS and CDR2 is YYEKEE (reference sequence). DNA for the CDR3: TGTGCCAGCAGCTTTATTGTCGACAATGAGCAGTTCTTC. Translated, it gives CASSFIVDNEQFF. The variable domain in full, with the rest retrieved from reference TRBV5-5 and TRBJ2-1, is DAGVTQSPTHLIKTRGQQVTLRCSPISGHKSVSWYQQVLGQGPQFIFQYYEKEERGRGNFPDRFSARQFPNYSSELNVNALLLGDSALYLCASSFIVDNEQFFGPGTRLTVL.

This clonotype has a count of ten or more. The chain couples TRBV12-3 or TRBV12-4 to TRBJ2-2, with 9 bases aligning to TRBD1. The CDR3 sequence is 14 residues long. Losses at the gene ends were 6 bases for V and 4 bases for J; bases not matched to a gene: 3. The CDR3 loop is CASSRDRVTGELFF. The CDR3 DNA follows: TGTGCCAGCAGCCGGGACAGGGTCACCGGGGAGCTGTTTTTT.

This clonotype was recorded many times. The chain combines TRBV28 with TRBJ2-3, with 8 nucleotides matching TRBD2. V gave up 6 bases and J gave up 4 bases; unmatched junction bases: 6. The CDR3 consists of 14 residues. Germline CDR1 is MDHEN and CDR2 is SYDVKM. The CDR3 DNA follows: TGTGCCAGCAGAGCGGGAGATGGGGCAGATACGCAGTATTTT. Its translation is CASRAGDGADTQYF.

This clonotype was seen repeatedly, ten times or more. The genes are TRBV5-1 and TRBJ1-1; possibly TRBD1 for D (6 bases). Germline lookup yields CDR1 SGHRS and CDR2 YFSETQ. CDR3 length: 14 amino acids. The V gene lost 5 bases and the J gene lost 1 base, with 12 bases spanning the gap. CDR3 in amino acids: CASRLDRENTEAFF. CDR3 coding DNA: TGCGCCAGCAGGCTGGACAGAGAGAACACTGAAGCTTTCTTT.

This clonotype was counted many times. The chain couples TRBV14 to TRBJ1-2; unclear D gene. Germline V gene data show CDR1 as SGHDN and CDR2 as FVKESK. The CDR3 totals 13 residues. V was clipped by 2 bases and J by 4 bases, with 8 bases between them. The CDR3 DNA reads TGTGCCAGCAGCCAATCTTCCTCCTATGGCTACACCTTC. Translation: CASSQSSSYGYTF.

This clonotype occurred many times. V gene TRBV5-1 combines with J gene TRBJ2-1; TRBD2 agrees at 8 bases. Germline CDR1 and CDR2: SGHRS and YFSETQ. Germline trimming cut 4 bases from V and 6 bases from J; bases unmatched to any gene: 12. The CDR3 loop spans 16 amino acids. This chain's CDR3 is CASSPRDGGAINEQFF. The CDR3, as DNA: TGCGCCAGCAGCCCCAGGGACGGGGGGGCAATCAATGAGCAGTTCTTC.

This clonotype was observed many times. The rearrangement links TRBV7-3 to TRBJ2-6, with no clear D. Germline V gene data show CDR1 as SGHTA and CDR2 as FQGTGA. The CDR3 consists of 15 residues. Trimming shortened V by 6 bases and J by 1 base, and 10 bases separated the two germline ends. In nucleotides, the CDR3 is TGTGCCAGCAGTACACCTCTTTCTGGGGCCAACGTCCTGACTTTC. Translation: CASSTPLSGANVLTF.

This clonotype was counted many times. The V and J genes are TRBV20-1 and TRBJ2-3; 9 bases are shared with TRBD1. CDR1 DFQATT and CDR2 SNEGSKA come from the germline V gene (reference sequence). V trimming: 6 bases; J trimming: 0 bases; junction bases outside the gene matches: 4. The CDR3 is made up of 14 amino acids. CDR3 DNA sequence: TGCAGTGCCCCCGGGACAGGGAGCACAGATACGCAGTATTTT. It specifies CSAPGTGSTDTQYF.

Sample share makes this clonotype medium-sized. The chain joins TRBV10-3 to TRBJ2-2; D gene uncertain. This CDR3 has 12 residues. Between the trimmed V and J ends, which lost 4 bases and 1 base, there was a span of 1 base. The germline V gene has CDR1 ENHRY and CDR2 SYGVKD. The CDR3 is CAISGNTGELFF. The CDR3 coding sequence is TGTGCCATCAGTGGGAACACCGGGGAGCTGTTTTTT.

This chain joins TRBV28 and TRBJ2-1; D possibly corresponds to TRBD2 (6 bases). The CDR3 contains 13 residues. V gave up 8 bases and J gave up 6 bases, with 14 bases separating them. Germline CDR1 MDHEN, CDR2 SYDVKM. The CDR3 nucleotides read TGTGCCAGCTGGGACTCGCCAACCAATGAGCAGTTCTTC. Translation gives CASWDSPTNEQFF.

This clonotype was seen ten or more times. The CDR3 protein is CSASGGLSYEQYF. The CDR3 DNA is TGCAGTGCTAGCGGGGGCCTCTCCTACGAGCAGTACTTC. This rearrangement joins TRBV20-1 to TRBJ2-7, with D perhaps being TRBD1 or TRBD2 (6 bases each). From germline, CDR1 is DFQATT and CDR2 SNEGSKA (reference sequence). V was clipped by 3 bases and J by 0 bases, with 9 bases between them. The CDR3 loop spans 13 amino acids.

In this sample, this clonotype turned up many times. The V gene is TRBV20-1, the J gene TRBJ2-1; maybe TRBD2 (6 bases). The V and J ends lost 5 bases and 3 bases respectively, with 14 bases between them. The CDR3 loop spans 14 amino acids. Germline V gene data show CDR1 as DFQATT and CDR2 as SNEGSKA (reference sequence). Here the CDR3 reads CSASIAVGYNEQFF. The CDR3 nucleotides read TGCAGTGCTTCTATAGCGGTAGGCTACAATGAGCAGTTCTTC.

This clonotype was detected many times. The gene calls are TRBV20-1 and TRBJ2-3, with TRBD2 matching over 9 bases. The ends lost 3 bases at V and 3 bases at J; junction bases unmatched: 4. CDR1 and CDR2 (germline): DFQATT, SNEGSKA (reference sequence). The CDR3 is 14 amino acids. The CDR3 nucleotides are TGCAGTGCTAGTAGCGGGAGAGGTACAGATACGCAGTATTTT. Translation gives CSASSGRGTDTQYF.

This clonotype was seen many times. This chain joins TRBV21-1 and TRBJ2-7. TRBV21-1 is a listed pseudogene. This CDR3 is built from 16 residues. The CDR3 is CASSKIKFPRIYEQYF. In DNA, the CDR3 is TGTGCCAGCAGCAAAATAAAGTTTCCAAGGATCTACGAGCAGTACTTC.